The T cell receptor (beta chain) under discussion was sequenced for a study of identical twins (dated by TCRdb to the mid-2010s). Notes on the research overall: The study deep-sequenced TCR alpha and beta repertoires from monozygotic twins, unrelated adults of various ages and cord blood to test whether fetal clonotypes persist. To rule out contamination, replicate twin experiments were performed at different times with different library preparation protocols. Broader findings and caveats from the paper: In monozygotic twins, recombination models systematically underestimated out-of-frame TCR alpha sharing, but the models matched the sharing seen between unrelated individuals. Fewer insertions were carried by abundant cord blood beta clonotypes; a weaker similar trend was observed in young adult naive repertoires, while no such trend was observed in memory repertoires. In beta out-of-frame sequences, excess twin sharing was weaker, because having fewer shared sequences lowered the signal-to-noise ratio. Conclusions relied on cross-sectional statistical analysis, since the same donors could not be followed over many years. Invariant T cells such as MAIT and iNKT could partly confound zero-insertion analyses, though diverse VJ usage argued against this for most clonotypes. Compared with coincidental sharing between unrelated individuals, out-of-frame TCR alpha sequences shared between twins had an excess of sequences with low generation probability.

Only healthy Caucasian donors were included. Library preparation used 5' RACE. The instrument was an Illumina HiSeq 2000. Template switching introduced a universal primer binding site; the final cDNA contained a unique molecular identifier, enabling accurate counting of TCR cDNA molecules. First-strand cDNA for TCR alpha and beta chains was synthesized from specific primers in the conserved constant-segment region. Each cDNA library was double barcoded, with a SMART-Mk sample barcode plus Illumina barcodes, to control for contamination. TruSeq adapter sequences and Illumina sample barcodes were added in two successive PCR steps. Sequencing of the TCR alpha and beta cDNA libraries was done on the Illumina HiSeq platform using custom primers. As for the original processing: Unique molecular identifiers were extracted from raw reads with MiGEC, and CDR3 positions were determined with MiXCR. Recombination models were inferred per individual with the repgenHMM and IGoR tools using an EM algorithm. Shared clonotype analysis was performed with the tcR package in R, normalizing sharing by the product of cloneset sizes. Out-of-frame nonproductive sequences were analyzed to study raw recombination free of thymic and clonal selection effects. The public reads were quality trimmed at Q25 with fastp and then assembled into clones with MiXCR by TCRdb, keeping productive beta chains. Every distinct CDR3 protein forms one entry, paired with its most common genes and DNA. What appears here as the V and J calls and clone size reflects TCRdb's work, not the paper's. This sample lists about 1.7 million distinct CDR3 sequences; 32% were detected once. The ten largest clones represent about 0.27% of the sample.

Spanning cysteine to phenylalanine, the CDR3 consists of 15 amino acids. The entry retains the CDR3 DNA only, 45 bases that are in frame from base 1. Trimming removed 4 bases from V and 3 bases from J, leaving 16 bases between the germline ends. CDR1 and CDR2 are drawn from the germline V gene: SGDLS, YYNGEE. A word on this clonotype: It lacks a known antigen. No base quality information exists; no much larger clone differs at one position.

Sequencing was carried out using cord blood. In this chain, TRBV9 is recombined with TRBJ1-1; TRBD1 is perhaps the D gene, given 5 matching bases. The sequence came from a newborn girl in good health. The CDR3 corresponds to CASSISGGADTEAFF. Read as DNA, the sequence is TGTGCCAGCAGCATCAGCGGTGGGGCGGACACTGAAGCTTTCTTT.